The present T cell receptor beta chain was sequenced within a study of T-cell memory formation after mild COVID-19. At the level of the study: In these data, TCR clusters were largely donor specific.

Overall study results and limits: Clones that contracted from day 15 to 85 were balanced CD4/CD8, while later expanders leaned CD4+. Pre-infection memory harbored some responding clones, suggesting cross-reactive memory joined.

In its sample, this clonotype was seen many times. No antigen is known for it. With 2 bases clipped from V and 9 bases from J, the junction kept 5 bases outside the gene matches. Germline-derived CDR1 and CDR2 are SGHRS and YFSETQ. This CDR3 region has 14 residues. 5'RACE with constant-segment primers built TCRalpha and TCRbeta cDNA libraries with UMIs. TCRdb processed the 5' RACE reads anew with MiXCR; each CDR3 protein has one entry. The table includes tens of thousands of distinct CDR3 sequences, more than 9% detected once. Sample: PBMCs or a T cell subset sorted from them (not recorded which). The receptor was isolated from a man aged 18 to 35 who had mild COVID-19 (a few samples of this study predate the infection). Cell type and time point are not known. The chain employs TRBV5-1 and TRBJ1-4, with 9 bases that match TRBD1. CDR3 region: CASSLTGGWQKLFF. In nucleotides, the CDR3 is TGCGCCAGCAGCTTAACAGGGGGCTGGCAAAAACTGTTTTTT.